Given below is one TCR beta chain in context. The antigen is unknown. The CDR3 has 13 amino acids. Germline assignment: CDR1 SGDLS and CDR2 YYNGEE. Trimming cost V 5 bases and J 3 bases; bases outside gene matches: 4. Method: immunoSEQ multiplex PCR; TCRdb's copy keeps in-frame clones and lacks some. This table holds approximately 5,200 clones, 66% found once. This sample was included in a study of CD8 T cell repertoires and HIV-1 epitope variants. Findings and caveats of the study: Nef KF9 drew about 5 clonotypes and HW9 one, without TAALDMSHF responses.

The chain employs TRBV9 and TRBJ2-7; 8 nucleotides align to TRBD1. This TCR derives from a male donor with HIV. Material for sequencing was cultured CD8+ T cells derived from PBMCs. The CDR3 sequence is CASSQGQGYEQYF. In DNA form, the CDR3 reads TGTGCCAGCAGTCAAGGACAGGGCTACGAGCAGTACTTC.